This TCR beta chain originates from a study of T cell responses to AZD1222 COVID-19 vaccine. General study points: Clonal diversity was possibly underestimated; the donors were predominantly white British and more often female. Spike as a whole was targeted by vaccine-associated CD4 TCRs, dominant at 160-218 and 743-854. Baseline seropositivity occurred in only a handful of AZD1222 recipients.

Assay: immunoSEQ multiplex PCR; the TCRdb copy retains only in-frame clones and omits some. The sample records more than 95,000 clones, around 90% being singletons. This CDR3 contains 16 residues. CDR1 and CDR2 (germline): KGHDR, SFDVKD. V lost 3 bases, J lost 1 base, and 5 bases stayed unmatched. With respect to this clone: What it binds is unknown.

The receptor comes from an adult in good health. Sequencing was performed on peripheral blood, taken on day 0 of MenACWY control vaccination. The rearrangement uses TRBV24-1 and TRBJ2-1; 7 bases fit TRBD1. CDR3: CATSDMGQTSYNEQFF. The CDR3 bases are TGTGCCACCAGTGATATGGGACAGACATCCTACAATGAGCAGTTCTTC.